Each of the 32 T cell receptor beta chains below was sequenced from the same sample in a study of primary melanoma T cells and metastatic recurrence (dated by TCRdb to 2020 to 2021). Libraries came from the immunoSEQ multiplex PCR assay. As stored in TCRdb, this immuneACCESS dataset retains in-frame rearrangements with V and J assigned. A fraction of the clones does not appear; measured against another copy, unresolved V genes explain less than half of the discrepancy, and the remainder lacks a known reason. The sample contains 500 to 750 clones, 90% of them found a single time. The top ten hold more than 20% of the sample. Sequencing input: melanoma tumor tissue. All receptors come from a human donor with melanoma.

The gene calls are TRBV19 and TRBJ1-1, with a possible D match to TRBD1 (6 bases). Germline CDR1 is LNHDA and CDR2 is SQIVND (reference sequence). CDR3 size: 16 residues. The CDR3 DNA reads TGTGCTTCCAGGAGCGGGGGGCGGGGAATGAACACTGAAGCTTTCTTT. This encodes CASRSGGRGMNTEAFF.

The chain links TRBV5-1 to TRBJ2-7; TRBD1 matches 8 bases. This CDR3 has 14 residues. With V trimmed by 0 bases and J by 9 bases, 8 bases remained unmatched. Germline loops: CDR1 SGHRS, CDR2 YFSETQ. In DNA, the CDR3 is TGCGCCAGCAGCTTGGAGCCAGGGGGCGCGTTGCAGTACTTC. Residues: CASSLEPGGALQYF.

This chain uses TRBV15 with TRBJ1-3; D might be TRBD1 (6 bases). Germline V gives CDR1 LNHNV, CDR2 YYDKDF (reference sequence). CDR3 length: 17 residues. Trimming left V 0 bases short and J 3 bases short, with 15 bases between. This chain's CDR3 is CATSRDSGGRFGNTIYF. The CDR3 nucleotides are TGTGCCACCAGCAGAGATAGCGGGGGGCGCTTTGGAAACACCATATATTTT.

This chain joins TRBV6-8 and TRBJ1-1; D possibly corresponds to TRBD1 (6 bases). Per germline, CDR1 MNHGY and CDR2 SAAAGT. The germline V and J ends were trimmed by 4 bases and 1 base, with 13 bases remaining between them. CDR3 size: 15 residues. CDR3 sequence reads: CASSSGGAKNTEAFF. CDR3 sequence (DNA): TGTGCCAGCAGTTCCGGGGGGGCTAAGAACACTGAAGCTTTCTTT.

The gene calls are TRBV5-1 and TRBJ1-1; D gene unclear. The CDR3 covers 16 residues. Germline CDR1 is SGHRS and CDR2 is YFSETQ. V was pared by 0 bases and J by 2 bases, with 14 bases between. CDR3: CASSLVLLGKNTEAFF. CDR3 sequence (DNA): TGCGCCAGCAGCTTGGTTCTACTGGGGAAAAACACTGAAGCTTTCTTT.

The V call is TRBV6-8, the J call TRBJ2-3; 8 bases fit TRBD1. V gave up 6 bases and J gave up 6 bases; unmatched junction bases: 8. Germline V lookup: CDR1 MNHGY, CDR2 SAAAGT. The CDR3 contains 14 residues. CDR3 loop: CASSPGTGYDTQYF. The CDR3 coding sequence is TGTGCCAGCAGCCCCGGGACAGGTTACGATACGCAGTATTTT.

In its sample, this clone was seen a few times. This chain uses TRBV7-7 with TRBJ1-1; D is unclear. CDR1 is SSHAT, CDR2 FNYEAQ, per germline (reference sequence). This CDR3 is 14 amino acids long. V lost 2 bases, J lost 1 base, and 8 bases lay in between. The CDR3 here is CASSLQVRNTEAFF. The CDR3 DNA reads as TGTGCCAGCAGCTTACAAGTGAGGAACACTGAAGCTTTCTTT.

The CDR3 DNA reads TGTGCCAGCAGCTTGTTTATTGCGGGCACCGGGGAGCTGTTTTTT. Its translation: CASSLFIAGTGELFF. This sequence joins TRBV11-3 and TRBJ2-2; maybe TRBD2 (5 bases). Trimming left V 3 bases short and J 4 bases short, with 12 bases between. This CDR3 is built from 15 residues. Germline lookup yields CDR1 SGHNT and CDR2 YENEEA.

The CDR3 protein is CSVGQASNQPQHF. The DNA of the CDR3 is TGCAGCGTTGGGCAGGCCAGCAATCAGCCCCAGCATTTT. J is TRBJ1-5 and V is TRBV29-1; D not certain. Trimming shortened V by 4 bases and J by 1 base, and 8 bases separated the two germline ends. The germline CDR1 and CDR2 sequences are SQVTM and ANQGSEA. CDR3 length equals 13 residues.

The V and J genes are TRBV14 and TRBJ1-3; D ambiguous. With 0 bases removed from V and 0 bases from J, the gap between germline ends came to 6 bases. This CDR3 is built from 15 residues. CDR1 and CDR2 (germline): SGHDN, FVKESK. The CDR3 DNA follows: TGTGCCAGCAGCCAAGATCTAAGCTCTGGAAACACCATATATTTT. Protein sequence: CASSQDLSSGNTIYF.

The chain employs TRBV7-7 and TRBJ2-2, with TRBD2 identical over 8 bases. V gave up 8 bases and J gave up 1 base; unmatched junction bases: 6. The CDR3 has 15 residues. From germline, CDR1 is SSHAT and CDR2 FNYEAQ (reference sequence). CDR3: CASSQAGGNTGELFF. CDR3 DNA sequence: TGTGCCAGCTCCCAGGCGGGGGGGAACACCGGGGAGCTGTTTTTT.

The gene calls are TRBV7-6 and TRBJ2-1, with 7 bases identical to TRBD2. Trimming at V came to 7 bases and at J to 4 bases, leaving 10 bases not matched to a gene. The CDR3 sequence is 15 residues long. Germline V gene lookup returns CDR1 SGHVS and CDR2 FNYEAQ. CDR3 region: CASTRRSGEYNEQFF. The CDR3 DNA is TGTGCCAGCACAAGGAGGAGCGGGGAGTACAATGAGCAGTTCTTC.

The DNA for the CDR3 is TGTGCCAGCAAGGACAGGTGGGACACTGAAGCTTTCTTT. It codes for CASKDRWDTEAFF. This rearrangement joins TRBV25-1 to TRBJ1-1; 7 bases map to TRBD1. The germline CDR1 and CDR2 sequences are MGHDK and SYGVNS. After removal of 7 bases from V and 3 bases from J, the junction contained 5 bases not matched to a gene. The CDR3 consists of 13 residues.

This sequence joins TRBV11-3 and TRBJ2-1, with 8 bases lining up with TRBD2. The CDR3 has 14 amino acids. CDR1 is SGHNT and CDR2 is YENEEA in the germline V gene. The V segment lost 5 bases and the J segment 6 bases; nucleotides outside the gene matches: 6. The CDR3 coding sequence is TGTGCCAGCAGCCGGGGGGGAGTCGTCAATGAGCAGTTCTTC. This gives the protein CASSRGGVVNEQFF. The complete variable domain, with remaining parts taken from reference TRBV11-3 and TRBJ2-1, reads EAGVVQSPRYKIIEKKQPVAFWCNPISGHNTLYWYLQNLGQGPELLIRYENEEAVDDSQLPKDRFSAERLKGVDSTLKIQPAELGDSAVYLCASSRGGVVNEQFFGPGTRLTVL.

This chain links TRBV6-8 with TRBJ2-5; 8 nucleotides align to TRBD2. V dropped 5 bases and J dropped 4; count of bases not matched to a gene: 15. The V gene's germline CDR1 is MNHGY and CDR2 SAAAGT. The length of the CDR3 is 17 residues. The CDR3 protein is CASSTQSGTSGGETQYF. In DNA, the CDR3 is TGTGCCAGCAGTACCCAATCTGGGACTAGTGGGGGAGAGACCCAGTACTTC.

Regarding this clone: At one end, the junction sequence differs from germline, possibly due to a read error. The chain links TRBV19 to TRBJ1-6; no firm D call. The CDR3 loop spans 14 amino acids. Germline V gene lookup returns CDR1 LNHDA and CDR2 SQIVND (reference sequence). CDR3 sequence: CASSIGGVRSPLHF. The CDR3 DNA follows: TGTGCTAGTAGTATAGGTGGGGTTCGCTCACCCCTCCACTTT.

The rearrangement joins TRBV6-8 to TRBJ2-2; possibly TRBD2 for D (6 bases). The length of the CDR3 is 16 residues. Germline V gene sequence: CDR1 MNHGY, CDR2 SAAAGT. Trimming removed 0 bases from V and 2 bases from J, with 10 bases in between. The CDR3 spells CASSYSWDSNTGELFF. CDR3 bases: TGTGCCAGCAGTTACTCATGGGACTCAAACACCGGGGAGCTGTTTTTT.

V gene TRBV5-1 combines with J gene TRBJ1-1; no definite D call. CDR3 length: 15 amino acids. The germline gives CDR1 SGHRS, CDR2 YFSETQ. Between the trimmed V and J ends, which lost 5 bases and 0 bases, there was a span of 14 bases. This CDR3 is CASRDGLRMNTEAFF. CDR3 DNA: TGCGCCAGCAGAGACGGGCTCAGGATGAACACTGAAGCTTTCTTT.

The rearrangement uses TRBV6-8 and TRBJ2-6, with D maybe TRBD2 (5 bases). The length of the CDR3 is 16 residues. Trimming cost V 2 bases and J 2 bases, with 10 bases left between them. Germline V CDR1 and CDR2: MNHGY, SAAAGT. CDR3 residues: CASSYQSGAGANVLTF. The CDR3 nucleotides are TGTGCCAGCAGTTACCAGTCCGGGGCTGGGGCCAACGTCCTGACTTTC.

The chain joins TRBV7-1 to TRBJ2-7; D possibly uses TRBD1 or TRBD2 (5 bases each). TRBV7-1 is an ORF; its function is uncertain. This CDR3 region has 13 residues. The germline V and J ends were trimmed by 8 bases and 7 bases, with 18 bases remaining between them. CDR3 DNA: TGTGCCAGCGACCGGGACCCCTCTGGGGAGCAGTACTTC. This codes for CASDRDPSGEQYF.

V usage is TRBV6-8 and J usage is TRBJ1-3; no clear D gene. V shed 6 bases and J shed 2 bases, with 11 bases lying between them. This CDR3 is 14 amino acids long. CDR1 is MNHGY and CDR2 is SAAAGT in the germline V gene. The CDR3: CASRGNSPGNTIYF. DNA of the CDR3: TGTGCCAGCAGAGGGAATTCCCCTGGAAACACCATATATTTT.

The rearrangement joins TRBV9 to TRBJ2-7, with a tentative D call TRBD1 (6 bases). The V gene's germline CDR1 is SGDLS and CDR2 YYNGEE. The CDR3 runs 14 residues. V shed 5 bases and J shed 6 bases, with 18 bases lying between them. The CDR3 is CASSERDRSGEQYF. The CDR3 DNA sequence: TGTGCCAGCAGTGAAAGAGACAGGTCGGGCGAGCAGTACTTC.

CDR3 nucleotides: TGTGCCAGCAGTACTGAGGGAGGCTACGAGCAGTACTTC. Encoded protein: CASSTEGGYEQYF. V and J are TRBV6-8 and TRBJ2-7; D might be TRBD2 (6 bases). Looked up from germline, CDR1 is MNHGY and CDR2 is SAAAGT. CDR3 length equals 13 residues. The V and J ends lost 5 bases and 3 bases respectively, with 11 bases between them.

The chain employs TRBV15 and TRBJ2-2, with D possibly called TRBD1 or TRBD2 (5 bases each). CDR3 length equals 17 residues. V dropped 4 bases and J dropped 0 bases, with 15 bases sitting between them. Germline V CDR1 and CDR2: LNHNV, YYDKDF (reference sequence). The CDR3 coding sequence is TGTGCCACCAGCACAGCCTCCGGGACGCCGAACACCGGGGAGCTGTTTTTT. Amino acid sequence: CATSTASGTPNTGELFF.

V gene TRBV19 combines with J gene TRBJ2-7, with 7 bases lining up with TRBD1. CDR1 is LNHDA, CDR2 SQIVND, per germline (reference sequence). The CDR3 spans 12 residues. The junction had 1 base not matched to a gene; V was cut back by 6 bases and J by 2 bases. CDR3: CASSDRAYEQYF. The CDR3 region has the DNA TGTGCCAGTAGCGACAGGGCCTACGAGCAGTACTTC. The whole variable domain, remainder taken from reference TRBV19 and TRBJ2-7, is DGGITQSPKYLFRKEGQNVTLSCEQNLNHDAMYWYRQDPGQGLRLIYYSQIVNDFQKGDIAEGYSVSREKKESFPLTVTSAQKNPTAFYLCASSDRAYEQYFGPGTRLTVT.

In DNA form, the CDR3 reads TGTGCCAGCAGCTCCACAGGGGGCCCCAACACCGGGGAGCTGTTTTTT. It specifies CASSSTGGPNTGELFF. The V call is TRBV11-3, the J call TRBJ2-2, with 9 nucleotides matching TRBD1. From germline, CDR1 is SGHNT and CDR2 YENEEA. V shed 4 bases and J 2 bases; nucleotides not matched to a gene: 5. The CDR3 runs 16 residues.

The chain uses TRBV7-5 and TRBJ2-3. TRBV7-5 is a pseudogene locus. CDR3 length: 15 amino acids. CDR3 coding DNA: TGTGCCAGCAGCTTGAGTTCCCGGCCCACAGATACGCAGTATTTT. This codes for CASSLSSRPTDTQYF.

The genes are TRBV11-3 and TRBJ1-1, with a weak D call TRBD1 (5 bases). CDR3 size: 15 residues. Per germline, CDR1 SGHNT and CDR2 YENEEA. V was shortened by 1 base and J by 6 bases, with 15 bases between the two germline ends. The CDR3 region is CASSLGGDSDAEAFF. DNA of the CDR3: TGTGCCAGCAGCTTAGGTGGGGACTCGGACGCTGAAGCTTTCTTT.

This chain links TRBV19 with TRBJ2-7; 9 bases align to TRBD1. Germline V gene sequence: CDR1 LNHDA, CDR2 SQIVND (reference sequence). V shed 6 bases and J 2 bases; nucleotides not matched to a gene: 5. This CDR3 has 14 amino acids. Here the CDR3 DNA reads TGTGCCAGTAGCCGTAACAGGGGGCCCTACGAGCAGTACTTC. Translating gives CASSRNRGPYEQYF.

This clone was detected once. The V call is TRBV19, the J call TRBJ1-2; D remains unclear. Germline CDR1 is LNHDA and CDR2 is SQIVND (reference sequence). This CDR3 has 13 amino acids. The V gene lost 3 bases and the J gene lost 4 bases, with 9 bases spanning the gap. The CDR3 loop reads CASSIEDRYGYTF. In DNA, the CDR3 is TGTGCCAGTAGTATCGAGGACCGCTATGGCTACACCTTC.

This clone was observed a handful of times. The chain combines TRBV6-8 with TRBJ1-6, with 7 positions matching TRBD1. The CDR3 has 16 residues. Germline-derived CDR1 and CDR2 are MNHGY and SAAAGT. With 4 bases clipped from V and 0 bases from J, the junction kept 3 bases outside the gene matches. The chain's CDR3 is CASSSSGGSYNSPLHF. The CDR3 region has the DNA TGTGCCAGCAGTTCCTCAGGGGGCTCCTATAATTCACCCCTCCACTTT.

This rearrangement joins TRBV7-6 to TRBJ2-7; the D call may be TRBD1 or TRBD2 (6 bases each). This CDR3 region has 15 residues. V lost 5 bases and J 3 bases, leaving 17 bases between the germline ends. CDR1 and CDR2 (germline): SGHVS, FNYEAQ. This chain's CDR3 is CASSPATGGIYEQYF. CDR3 in DNA: TGTGCCAGCAGCCCCGCGACAGGCGGGATCTACGAGCAGTACTTC. Full variable domain (missing parts from reference TRBV7-6 and TRBJ2-7): GAGVSQSPRYKVTKRGQDVALRCDPISGHVSLYWYRQALGQGPEFLTYFNYEAQQDKSGLPNDRFSAERPEGSISTLTIQRTEQRDSAMYRCASSPATGGIYEQYFGPGTRLTVT.